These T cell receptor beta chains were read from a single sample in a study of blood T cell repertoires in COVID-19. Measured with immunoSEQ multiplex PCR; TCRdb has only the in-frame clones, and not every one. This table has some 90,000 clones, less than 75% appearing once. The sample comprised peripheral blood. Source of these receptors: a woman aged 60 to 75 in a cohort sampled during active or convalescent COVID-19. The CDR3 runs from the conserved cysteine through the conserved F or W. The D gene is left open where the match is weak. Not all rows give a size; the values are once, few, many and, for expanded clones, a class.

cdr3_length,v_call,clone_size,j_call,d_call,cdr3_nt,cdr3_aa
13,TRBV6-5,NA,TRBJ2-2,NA,TGTGCCAGCAGTCGAGATCATGTGGGGGAGCTGTTTTTT,CASSRDHVGELFF
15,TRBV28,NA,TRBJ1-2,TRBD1,TGTGCCAGCAGTTCCCGGGGACAGGGGGCCGGTGGCTACACCTTC,CASSSRGQGAGGYTF
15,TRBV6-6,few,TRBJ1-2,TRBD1,TGTGCCAGCAGTCGGACAGGGACGACTAACTATGGCTACACCTTC,CASSRTGTTNYGYTF
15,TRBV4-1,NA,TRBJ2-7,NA,TGCGCCAGCAGCCAAGGGGGGACTTTCTTCTACGAGCAGTACTTC,CASSQGGTFFYEQYF
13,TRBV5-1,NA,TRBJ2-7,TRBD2,TGCGCCAGCAGCTTGGTCGGGGAGGGGCATAAGTACTTC,CASSLVGEGHKYF
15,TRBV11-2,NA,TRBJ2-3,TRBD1,TGTGCCAGCAGCTCGGGACAGGGGCGGACAGATACGCAGTATTTT,CASSSGQGRTDTQYF
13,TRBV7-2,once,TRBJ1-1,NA,TGTGCCAGCAGCTCGGAAGGGGGCACTGAAGCTTTCTTT,CASSSEGGTEAFF
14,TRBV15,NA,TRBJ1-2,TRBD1,TGTGCCACCGCAAGGGACAGCGGATTCTATGGCTACACCTTC,CATARDSGFYGYTF
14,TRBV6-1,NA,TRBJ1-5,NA,TGTGCCAGCAGTGAACCGCCAAGCATACAGCCCCAGCATTTT,CASSEPPSIQPQHF
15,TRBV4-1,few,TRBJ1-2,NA,TGCGCCAGCAGCCAGGGAGGGCTACCCCTTTATGGCTACACCTTC,CASSQGGLPLYGYTF
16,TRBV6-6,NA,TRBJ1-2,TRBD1,TGTGCCAGCAGTTACACCCACGAGGGGGCCAACTATGGCTACACCTTC,CASSYTHEGANYGYTF
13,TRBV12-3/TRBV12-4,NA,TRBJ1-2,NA,TGTGCCAGCAGTCCTAACGGGGGATATGGCTACACCTTC,CASSPNGGYGYTF
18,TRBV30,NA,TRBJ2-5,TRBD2,TGTGCCTGGAGTAACTATGCCCGGGCTAGCGGGGGTTTAGAGACCCAGTACTTC,CAWSNYARASGGLETQYF
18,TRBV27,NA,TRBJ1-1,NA,TGTGCCAGCAGTTTCCGTACCGGCGGTACACGTCGAAGAACTGAAGCTTTCTTT,CASSFRTGGTRRRTEAFF
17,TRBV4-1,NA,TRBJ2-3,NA,TGCGCCAGCAGCCAAGCCTCCGCAGGGGAGTTCCCAGATACGCAGTATTTT,CASSQASAGEFPDTQYF
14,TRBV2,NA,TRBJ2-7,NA,TGTGCCAGCAGTGAAGCCAGCAGGGTTTACGAGCAGTACTTC,CASSEASRVYEQYF
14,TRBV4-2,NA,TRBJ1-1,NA,TGTGCCAGCAGCCAAGATTCGGAGTACACTGAAGCTTTCTTT,CASSQDSEYTEAFF
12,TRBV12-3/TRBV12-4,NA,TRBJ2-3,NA,TGTGCCAGCAGTTCAGGGGCAGATACGCAGTATTTT,CASSSGADTQYF
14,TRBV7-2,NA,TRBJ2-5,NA,TGTGCCAGCAGCTTACAGTCCCTCCAAGAGACCCAGTACTTC,CASSLQSLQETQYF
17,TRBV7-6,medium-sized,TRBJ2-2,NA,TGTGCCAGCAGCTTAGCCCCGGGTCCTAGAAACATCGGGGAGCTGTTTTTT,CASSLAPGPRNIGELFF
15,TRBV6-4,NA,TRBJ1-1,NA,TGTGCCAGCAGTATGGACCCCGGGAGATACACTGAAGCTTTCTTT,CASSMDPGRYTEAFF
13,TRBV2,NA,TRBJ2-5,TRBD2,TGTGCCAGCAGTGGTCTAGCGGGAGAGACCCAGTACTTC,CASSGLAGETQYF
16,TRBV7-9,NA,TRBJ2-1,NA,TGTGCCAGCAGCACTACCATCCTCACAGGGTCCAATGAGCAGTTCTTC,CASSTTILTGSNEQFF
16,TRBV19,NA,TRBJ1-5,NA,TGTGCCAGTACTCCCCTCGGGCAGGGCCTTGGTCAGCCCCAGCATTTT,CASTPLGQGLGQPQHF